This T cell receptor beta chain was recorded in a study of blood T cell repertoires in COVID-19. For the study at large: Donors in the United States, Italy and Spain gave samples during acute or convalescent COVID-19. PBMCs, B-cell-depleted T cells, or T cells were the source of the cDNA or gDNA that made up the material.

V was clipped by 4 bases and J by 12 bases; unmatched bases: 8. The CDR3 spans 13 residues. Germline values: CDR1 MGHRA, CDR2 YSYEKL. Authors' analysis steps: Cell counts per sample came from amplifying reference gene primers. TCRdb's copy holds only in-frame clones and misses some; the assay was immunoSEQ multiplex PCR. V and J calls and clone size are those listed in that table; D and trimming were worked out from the DNA. The sample has tens of thousands of clones, approximately 88% seen once. The receptor's source is a human donor with active COVID-19. The donor label of this sample is uncertain. The chain employs TRBV4-1 and TRBJ2-1, with 8 bases lining up with TRBD2. The sample taken for sequencing was peripheral blood. CDR3 region: CASSPPGLARQFF. The CDR3 nucleotides read TGCGCCAGCAGCCCCCCAGGACTAGCTCGGCAGTTCTTC.